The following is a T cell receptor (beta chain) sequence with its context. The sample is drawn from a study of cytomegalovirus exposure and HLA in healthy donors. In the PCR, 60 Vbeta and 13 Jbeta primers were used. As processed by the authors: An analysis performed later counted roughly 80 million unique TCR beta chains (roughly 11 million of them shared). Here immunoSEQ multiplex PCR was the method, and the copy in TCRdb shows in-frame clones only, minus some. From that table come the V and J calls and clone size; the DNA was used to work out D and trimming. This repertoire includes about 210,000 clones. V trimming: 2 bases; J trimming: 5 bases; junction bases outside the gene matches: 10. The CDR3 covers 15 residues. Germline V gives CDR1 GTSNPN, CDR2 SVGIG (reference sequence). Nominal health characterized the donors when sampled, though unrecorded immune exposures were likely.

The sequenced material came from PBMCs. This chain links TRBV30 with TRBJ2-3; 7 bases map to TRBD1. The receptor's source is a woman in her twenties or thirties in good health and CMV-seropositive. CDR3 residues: CAWSRSLTGKDTQYF. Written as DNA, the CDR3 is TGTGCCTGGAGTCGTTCTCTGACAGGGAAAGATACGCAGTATTTT.